Below, 16 T cell receptor beta chains from the same sample are listed, as sequenced in a study of molecular identifiers for immune sequencing clone quantification. MiXCR, run by TCRdb on the PCR reads, gives a single entry per CDR3 protein. The data show nearly 650,000 distinct CDR3 sequences, 25% seen once. Sequenced sample: naive CD8+ T cells from blood, with Jurkat cell RNA spiked in. Documented subset: FACS-sorted CD8+CD4-CCR7+CD45RA+ naive T cells. These receptors were taken from a human donor in good health. Some libraries in this study had Jurkat cell RNA spiked in.

This clonotype was seen ten or more times. V is TRBV10-3 and J is TRBJ1-3; D is ambiguous. V gave up 6 bases and J gave up 8 bases, with 11 bases separating them. From germline, CDR1 is ENHRY and CDR2 SYGVKD. This CDR3 has 12 amino acids. Here the CDR3 DNA reads TGTGCCATCAGCCGAGAAGAAGACACCATATATTTT. Translating gives CAISREEDTIYF.

This clonotype appeared many times. The chain uses TRBV20-1 and TRBJ1-6, with D maybe TRBD1 (5 bases). V was trimmed by 1 base and J by 10 bases, leaving 20 bases between them. The CDR3 runs 16 residues. Germline CDR1 DFQATT, CDR2 SNEGSKA (reference sequence). CDR3 protein: CSARAGTLSPSSPLHF. CDR3 coding DNA: TGCAGTGCTAGAGCGGGGACCTTGTCTCCCAGCTCACCCCTCCACTTT.

Concerning this clonotype itself: This could be a read error, since a much larger clone is one nucleotide away. The V gene is TRBV2, the J gene TRBJ2-4; the match to TRBD1 covers 7 bases. The CDR3 extends over 13 amino acids. V trimming: 6 bases; J trimming: 5 bases; junction bases outside the gene matches: 4. The germline V gene has CDR1 SNHLY and CDR2 FYNNEI. The chain's CDR3 is CASRDRLENIQYF. In DNA form, the CDR3 reads TGTGCCAGCAGGGACAGGCTAGAAAACATTCAGTACTTC.

The rearrangement uses TRBV7-9 and TRBJ2-1; maybe TRBD1 (6 bases). The germline V and J ends were trimmed by 7 bases and 10 bases, with 26 bases remaining between them. This CDR3 contains 16 residues. Looked up from germline, CDR1 is SEHNR and CDR2 is FQNEAQ (reference sequence). CDR3 in DNA: TGTGCCAGCACCCAAAACAAGGGACATCCCGGTTTGGAGCAGTTCTTC. Residues: CASTQNKGHPGLEQFF. The variable domain in full, with the rest retrieved from reference TRBV7-9 and TRBJ2-1, is DTGVSQNPRHKITKRGQNVTFRCDPISEHNRLYWYRQTLGQGPEFLTYFQNEAQLEKSRLLSDRFSAERPKGSFSTLEIQRTEQGDSAMYLCASTQNKGHPGLEQFFGPGTRLTVL.

The chain couples TRBV3-1 to TRBJ2-6; tentatively, D is TRBD2 (5 bases). The CDR3 has 12 residues. Per germline, CDR1 LGHDT and CDR2 YNNKEL (reference sequence). The V and J ends lost 5 bases and 18 bases respectively, with 17 bases between them. The CDR3 DNA is TGTGCCAGCAGCAACGGGAATAGTTTGAAGACTTTC. Its translation: CASSNGNSLKTF.

A note on this clonotype: This likely comes from a read error, as the CDR3 has no conserved phenylalanine or tryptophan at its end. This chain links TRBV6-2 or TRBV6-3 with TRBJ2-3; perhaps TRBD2 as D (6 bases). V lost 2 bases and J lost 5, with 11 bases in between. This CDR3 contains 14 residues. CDR1 and CDR2 (germline): MNHEY, SVGEGT. This chain's CDR3 is CASSYVSSGDTQYL. In DNA form, the CDR3 reads TGTGCCAGCAGTTACGTGAGTAGCGGAGATACGCAGTATTTA.

This clonotype occurred many times. The CDR3 here is CASSLPQRGTDTQYF. The CDR3 DNA reads as TGTGCCAGCAGTTTACCCCAGAGGGGCACAGATACGCAGTATTTT. The rearrangement joins TRBV28 to TRBJ2-3; maybe TRBD2 (5 bases). Germline V gene data show CDR1 as MDHEN and CDR2 as SYDVKM. Deletions cut 2 bases from V and 1 base from J, with 10 bases between. This CDR3 is built from 15 residues.

This clonotype was found a few times. V is TRBV12-3 or TRBV12-4 and J is TRBJ2-3, with TRBD2 matching over 8 bases. The trim removed 6 bases at V and 0 bases at J, leaving 8 bases unmatched. The CDR3 sequence is 16 residues long. Here the CDR3 reads CASRSPGGGSTDTQYF. The DNA of the CDR3 is TGTGCCAGCAGATCTCCCGGCGGGGGGAGCACAGATACGCAGTATTTT.

Comment on this clonotype: The junction departs from the called germline gene at one end, perhaps through a read error. This chain joins TRBV28 and TRBJ2-7, with a possible D match to TRBD2 (5 bases). Germline CDR1 MDHEN, CDR2 SYDVKM. The CDR3 spans 14 residues. CDR3 sequence (DNA): TGTGCCAGCAGTTTGCCGGGTTCCCCCTGCGAGCGGTGCTTC. Translated: CASSLPGSPCERCF.

With respect to this clonotype: This may be a read error: a much more frequent sequence differs by one nucleotide. The chain combines TRBV13 with TRBJ2-7; D possibly corresponds to TRBD2 (6 bases). Germline CDR1 and CDR2: PRHDT and FYEKMQ (reference sequence). The CDR3 is 18 residues long. Trimming took 5 bases from V and 0 from J, leaving 23 bases between them. CDR3 amino acids: CASSRQLAGGPSSYEQYF. DNA for the CDR3: TGTGCCAGCAGCCGGCAGTTAGCAGGAGGGCCAAGCTCCTACGAGCAGTACTTC.

The chain has TRBV9 and TRBJ2-5; 9 bases map to TRBD1. V shed 2 bases and J 2 bases; nucleotides not matched to a gene: 4. The CDR3 runs to 15 residues. Germline V gives CDR1 SGDLS, CDR2 YYNGEE. CDR3 nucleotides: TGTGCCAGCAGCGTCCGGGACAGGGTACAAGAGACCCAGTACTTC. Protein product: CASSVRDRVQETQYF.

This clonotype has at least ten counts. V gene TRBV7-9 combines with J gene TRBJ2-3; D is possibly TRBD2 (5 bases). Per germline, CDR1 SEHNR and CDR2 FQNEAQ (reference sequence). V was trimmed by 8 bases and J by 0 bases, leaving 15 bases between them. This CDR3 contains 15 residues. CDR3 protein: CASRNGSFSTDTQYF. In DNA form, the CDR3 reads TGTGCCAGCCGCAATGGGAGTTTTAGCACAGATACGCAGTATTTT. Variable domain in full (rest from reference TRBV7-9 and TRBJ2-3): DTGVSQNPRHKITKRGQNVTFRCDPISEHNRLYWYRQTLGQGPEFLTYFQNEAQLEKSRLLSDRFSAERPKGSFSTLEIQRTEQGDSAMYLCASRNGSFSTDTQYFGPGTRLTVL.

The sample holds a few counts of this clonotype. V usage is TRBV2 and J usage is TRBJ2-3; no clear D. V lost 2 bases to trimming and J lost 3 bases, with 18 bases between them. Germline assignment: CDR1 SNHLY and CDR2 FYNNEI. The length of the CDR3 is 17 residues. The CDR3 coding sequence is TGTGCCAGCAGTGAAATGGCGCCCCTAGTTCTAACAGATACGCAGTATTTT. This encodes CASSEMAPLVLTDTQYF.

This clonotype was counted a few times. The V and J genes are TRBV7-9 and TRBJ2-7, with TRBD1 identical over 10 bases. From germline, CDR1 is SEHNR and CDR2 FQNEAQ (reference sequence). V trimming: 3 bases; J trimming: 6 bases; junction bases outside the gene matches: 8. The CDR3 has 15 residues. The CDR3 protein is CASSFETGGLGEQYF. The CDR3 nucleotides read TGTGCCAGCAGCTTCGAGACAGGGGGCTTGGGCGAGCAGTACTTC.

CDR3 nucleotide sequence: TGTGCCAGCAGCCAATTGACTAGCGCTATGACCGGGGAGCTGTTTTTT. Protein sequence: CASSQLTSAMTGELFF. The genes are TRBV16 and TRBJ2-2; TRBD2 matches at 8 bases. The CDR3 runs to 16 residues. V shed 1 base, J shed 5 bases, and the junction held 6 bases outside the gene matches. The germline V gene has CDR1 KGHSY and CDR2 FQNENV.

This clonotype was counted only a few times. The chain joins TRBV20-1 to TRBJ1-4; D gene unclear. Germline loops: CDR1 DFQATT, CDR2 SNEGSKA (reference sequence). CDR3 length: 14 amino acids. V was cut by 0 bases and J by 0 bases, with 5 bases left in between. CDR3 in amino acids: CSARDRATNEKLFF. The DNA of the CDR3 is TGCAGTGCTAGAGACAGAGCAACTAATGAAAAACTGTTTTTT.